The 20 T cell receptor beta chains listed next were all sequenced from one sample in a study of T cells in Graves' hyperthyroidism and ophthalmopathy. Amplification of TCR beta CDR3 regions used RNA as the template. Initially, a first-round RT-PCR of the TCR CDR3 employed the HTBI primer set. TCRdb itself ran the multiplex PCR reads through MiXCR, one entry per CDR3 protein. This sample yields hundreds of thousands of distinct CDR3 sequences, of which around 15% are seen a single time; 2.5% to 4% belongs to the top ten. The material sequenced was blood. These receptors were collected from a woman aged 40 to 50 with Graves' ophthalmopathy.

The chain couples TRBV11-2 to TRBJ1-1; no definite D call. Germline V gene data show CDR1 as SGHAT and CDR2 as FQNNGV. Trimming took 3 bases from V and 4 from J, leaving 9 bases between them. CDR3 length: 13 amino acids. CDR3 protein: CASSFPFGTEAFF. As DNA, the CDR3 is TGTGCCAGCAGCTTTCCTTTTGGCACTGAAGCTTTCTTT.

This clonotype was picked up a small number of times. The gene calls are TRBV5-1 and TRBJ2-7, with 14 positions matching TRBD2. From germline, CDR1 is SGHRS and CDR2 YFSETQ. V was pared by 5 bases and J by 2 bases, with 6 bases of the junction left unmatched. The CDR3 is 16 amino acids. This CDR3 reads CASSSGTSGSPYEQYF. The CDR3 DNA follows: TGCGCCAGCAGTTCCGGGACTAGCGGGAGTCCCTACGAGCAGTACTTC.

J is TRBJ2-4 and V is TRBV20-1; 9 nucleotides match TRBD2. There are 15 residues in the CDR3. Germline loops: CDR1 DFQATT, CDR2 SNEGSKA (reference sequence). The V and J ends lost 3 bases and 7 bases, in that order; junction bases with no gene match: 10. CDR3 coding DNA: TGCAGTGCTAGCTTTAGCGGGAGACCCCCGAACATTCAGTACTTC. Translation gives CSASFSGRPPNIQYF.

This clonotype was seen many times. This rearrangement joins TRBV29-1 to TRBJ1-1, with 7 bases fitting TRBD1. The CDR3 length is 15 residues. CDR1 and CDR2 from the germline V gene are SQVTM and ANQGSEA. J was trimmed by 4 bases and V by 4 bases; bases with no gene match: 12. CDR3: CSVGSPGAGGTEAFF. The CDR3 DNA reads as TGCAGCGTTGGGAGCCCTGGGGCAGGGGGCACTGAAGCTTTCTTT.

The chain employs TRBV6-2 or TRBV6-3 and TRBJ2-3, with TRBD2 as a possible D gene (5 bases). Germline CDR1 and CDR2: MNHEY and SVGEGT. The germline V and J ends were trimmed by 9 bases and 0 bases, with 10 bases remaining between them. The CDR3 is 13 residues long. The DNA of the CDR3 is TGTGCCAGTAACCGGGATAGCACAGATACGCAGTATTTT. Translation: CASNRDSTDTQYF.

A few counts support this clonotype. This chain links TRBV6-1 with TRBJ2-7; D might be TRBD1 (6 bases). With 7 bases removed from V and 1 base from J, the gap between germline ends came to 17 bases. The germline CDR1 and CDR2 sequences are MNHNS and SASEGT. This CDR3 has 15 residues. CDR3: CASKFNRDKSYEQYF. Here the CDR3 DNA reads TGTGCCAGCAAATTCAACCGGGACAAGTCCTACGAGCAGTACTTC.

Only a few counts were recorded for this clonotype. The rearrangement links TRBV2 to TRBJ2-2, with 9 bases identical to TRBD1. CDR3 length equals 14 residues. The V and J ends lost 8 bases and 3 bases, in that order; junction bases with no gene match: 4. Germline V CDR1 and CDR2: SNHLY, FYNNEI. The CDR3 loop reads CASRRTGDTGELFF. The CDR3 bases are TGTGCCAGCCGAAGGACAGGGGACACCGGGGAGCTGTTTTTT.

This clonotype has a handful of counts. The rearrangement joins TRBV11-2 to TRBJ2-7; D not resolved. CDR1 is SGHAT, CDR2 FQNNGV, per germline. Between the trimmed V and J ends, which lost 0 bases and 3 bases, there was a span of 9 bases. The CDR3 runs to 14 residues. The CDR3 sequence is CASSLEAGSYEQYF. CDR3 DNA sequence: TGTGCCAGCAGCTTAGAAGCCGGAAGCTACGAGCAGTACTTC.

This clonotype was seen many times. The CDR3: CASSLDSPSGYTF. The CDR3 DNA sequence: TGCGCCAGCAGCCTGGACAGCCCATCCGGCTACACCTTC. The chain couples TRBV5-1 to TRBJ1-2; tentatively, D is TRBD1 (6 bases). The CDR3 loop spans 13 amino acids. Per germline, CDR1 SGHRS and CDR2 YFSETQ. Deletions cut 4 bases from V and 8 bases from J, with 15 bases between.

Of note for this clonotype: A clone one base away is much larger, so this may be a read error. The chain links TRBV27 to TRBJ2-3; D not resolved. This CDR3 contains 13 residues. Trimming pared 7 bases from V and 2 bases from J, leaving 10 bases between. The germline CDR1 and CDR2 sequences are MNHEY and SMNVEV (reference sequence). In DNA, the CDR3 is TGTGCCAGCACTGCCTCCCACACAGATACGCAGTATTTT. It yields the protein CASTASHTDTQYF.

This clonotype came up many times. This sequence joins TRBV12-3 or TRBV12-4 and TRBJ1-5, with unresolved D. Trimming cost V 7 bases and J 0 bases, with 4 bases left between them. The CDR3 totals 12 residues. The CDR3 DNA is TGTGCCAGCATGGGTAGCAATCAGCCCCAGCATTTT. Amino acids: CASMGSNQPQHF.

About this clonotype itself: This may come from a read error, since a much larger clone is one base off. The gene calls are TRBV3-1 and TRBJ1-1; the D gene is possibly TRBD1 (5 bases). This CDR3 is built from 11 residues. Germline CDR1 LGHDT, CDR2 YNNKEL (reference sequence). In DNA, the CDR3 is TGTACCAGCAGTTCAGGGATCGAAGCTTTCTTT. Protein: CTSSSGIEAFF.

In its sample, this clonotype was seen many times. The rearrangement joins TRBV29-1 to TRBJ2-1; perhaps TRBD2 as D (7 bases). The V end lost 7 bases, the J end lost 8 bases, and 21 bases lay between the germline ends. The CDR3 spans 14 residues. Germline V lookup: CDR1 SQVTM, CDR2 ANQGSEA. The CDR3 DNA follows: TGCAGCGCCCTCGGGGGGCACCAAGCCGATGAGCAGTTCTTC. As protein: CSALGGHQADEQFF.

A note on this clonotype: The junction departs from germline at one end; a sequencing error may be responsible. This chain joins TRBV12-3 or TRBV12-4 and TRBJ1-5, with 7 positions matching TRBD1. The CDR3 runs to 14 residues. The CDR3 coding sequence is TGTGCCTGCAGTTTTACAGGGGGCAATCAGCCCCAGCATTTT. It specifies CACSFTGGNQPQHF.

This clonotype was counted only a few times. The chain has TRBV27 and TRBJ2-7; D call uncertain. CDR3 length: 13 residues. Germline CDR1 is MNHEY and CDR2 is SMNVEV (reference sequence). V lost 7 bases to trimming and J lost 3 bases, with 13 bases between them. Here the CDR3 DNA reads TGTGCCAGCACCGACCTGGGGAACTACGAGCAGTACTTC. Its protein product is CASTDLGNYEQYF.

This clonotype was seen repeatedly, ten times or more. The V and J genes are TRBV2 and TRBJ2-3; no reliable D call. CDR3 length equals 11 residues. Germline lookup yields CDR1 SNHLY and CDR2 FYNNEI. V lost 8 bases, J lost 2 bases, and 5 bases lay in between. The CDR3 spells CASGYTDTQYF. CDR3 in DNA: TGTGCCAGCGGTTACACAGATACGCAGTATTTT.

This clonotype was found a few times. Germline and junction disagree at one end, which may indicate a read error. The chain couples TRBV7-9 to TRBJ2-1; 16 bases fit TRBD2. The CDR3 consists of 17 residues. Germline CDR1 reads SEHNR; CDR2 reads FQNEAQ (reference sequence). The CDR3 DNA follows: TGCGCCAGCAGCACGGGGACTAGCGGGGGGGCACCCAATGAGCAGTTCTTC. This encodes CASSTGTSGGAPNEQFF.

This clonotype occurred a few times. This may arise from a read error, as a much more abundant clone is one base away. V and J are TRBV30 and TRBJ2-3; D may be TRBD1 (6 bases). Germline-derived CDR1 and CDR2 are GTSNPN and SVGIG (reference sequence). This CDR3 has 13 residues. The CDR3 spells CAWNHWDTVTQYF. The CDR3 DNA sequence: TGTGCCTGGAACCACTGGGACACAGTTACGCAGTATTTT.

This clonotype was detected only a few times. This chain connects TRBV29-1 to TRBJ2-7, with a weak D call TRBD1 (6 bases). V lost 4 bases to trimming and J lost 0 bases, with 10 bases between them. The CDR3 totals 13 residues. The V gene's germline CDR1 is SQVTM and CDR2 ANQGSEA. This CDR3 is CSVVTGLSYEQYF. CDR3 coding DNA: TGCAGCGTTGTGACAGGCCTCTCCTACGAGCAGTACTTC.

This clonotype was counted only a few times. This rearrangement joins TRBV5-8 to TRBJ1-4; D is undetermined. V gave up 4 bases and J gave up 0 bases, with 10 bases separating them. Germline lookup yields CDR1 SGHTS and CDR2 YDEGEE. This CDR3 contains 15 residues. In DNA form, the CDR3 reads TGTGCCAGCAGCGTAGGGATTGCAACTAATGAAAAACTGTTTTTT. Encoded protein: CASSVGIATNEKLFF.